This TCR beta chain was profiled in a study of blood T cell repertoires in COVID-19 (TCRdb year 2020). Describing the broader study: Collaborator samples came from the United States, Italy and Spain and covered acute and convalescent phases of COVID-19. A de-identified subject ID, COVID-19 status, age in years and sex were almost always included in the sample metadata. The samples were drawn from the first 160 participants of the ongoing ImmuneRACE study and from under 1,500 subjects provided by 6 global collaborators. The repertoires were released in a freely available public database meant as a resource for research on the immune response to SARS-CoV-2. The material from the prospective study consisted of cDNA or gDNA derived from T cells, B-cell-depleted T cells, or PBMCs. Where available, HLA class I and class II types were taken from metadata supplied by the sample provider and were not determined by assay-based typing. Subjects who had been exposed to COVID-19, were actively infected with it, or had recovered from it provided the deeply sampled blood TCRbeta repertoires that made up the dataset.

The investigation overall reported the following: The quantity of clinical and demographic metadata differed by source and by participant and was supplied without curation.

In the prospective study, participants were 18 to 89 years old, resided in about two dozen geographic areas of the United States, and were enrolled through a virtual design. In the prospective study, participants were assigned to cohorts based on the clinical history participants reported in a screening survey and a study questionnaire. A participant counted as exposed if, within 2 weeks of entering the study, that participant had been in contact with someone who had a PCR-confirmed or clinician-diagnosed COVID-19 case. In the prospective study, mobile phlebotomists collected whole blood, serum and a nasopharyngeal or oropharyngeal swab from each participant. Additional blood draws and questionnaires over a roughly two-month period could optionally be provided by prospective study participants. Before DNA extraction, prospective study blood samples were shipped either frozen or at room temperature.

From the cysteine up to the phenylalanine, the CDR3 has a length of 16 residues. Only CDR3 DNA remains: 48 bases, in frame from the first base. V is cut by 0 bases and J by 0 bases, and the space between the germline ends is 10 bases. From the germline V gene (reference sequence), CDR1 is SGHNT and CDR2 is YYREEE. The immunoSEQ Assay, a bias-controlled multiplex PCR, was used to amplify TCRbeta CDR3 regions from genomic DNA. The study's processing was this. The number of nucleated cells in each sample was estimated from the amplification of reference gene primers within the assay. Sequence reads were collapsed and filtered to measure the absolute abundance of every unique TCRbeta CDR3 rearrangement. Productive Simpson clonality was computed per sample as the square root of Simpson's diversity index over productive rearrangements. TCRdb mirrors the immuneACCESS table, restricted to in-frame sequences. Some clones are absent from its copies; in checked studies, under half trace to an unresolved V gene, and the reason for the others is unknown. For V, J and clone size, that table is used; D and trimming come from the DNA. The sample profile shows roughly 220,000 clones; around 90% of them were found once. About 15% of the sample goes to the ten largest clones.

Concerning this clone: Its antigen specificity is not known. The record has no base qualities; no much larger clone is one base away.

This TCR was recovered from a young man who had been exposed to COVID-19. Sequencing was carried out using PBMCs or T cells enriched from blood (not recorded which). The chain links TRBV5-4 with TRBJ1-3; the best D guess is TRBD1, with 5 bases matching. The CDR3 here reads CASSLDRPRSGNTIYF. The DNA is TGTGCCAGCAGCTTGGACAGGCCACGCTCTGGAAACACCATATATTTT. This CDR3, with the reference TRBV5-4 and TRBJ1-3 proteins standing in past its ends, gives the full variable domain ETGVTQSPTHLIKTRGQQVTLRCSSQSGHNTVSWYQQALGQGPQFIFQYYREEENGRGNFPPRFSGLQFPNYSSELNVNALELDDSALYLCASSLDRPRSGNTIYFGEGSWLTVV.